This T cell receptor (beta chain) is drawn from a study of cytomegalovirus exposure and HLA in healthy donors. Study findings and constraints: Rarity held for most TCR sequences, but there were some public TCRs that occurred in many donors.

With respect to this clone: The antigen is not known.

Using immunoSEQ multiplex PCR, the repertoire was profiled, and TCRdb retains in-frame clones only, with some absent. In the table there are about 160,000 clones, over 85% of which are singletons. V was shortened by 1 base and J by 4 bases, with 8 bases between the two germline ends. Germline V gene lookup returns CDR1 SGHVS and CDR2 FNYEAQ. This CDR3 spans 14 amino acids. J is TRBJ1-3 and V is TRBV7-6; D gene ambiguous. The receptor was derived from a man younger than 35 in good health and CMV-seropositive. Sequencing was performed on PBMCs. In nucleotides, the CDR3 is TGTGCCAGCAGCTTAGAGGGAGTCGGAAACACCATATATTTT. Translation: CASSLEGVGNTIYF. Together with reference TRBV7-6 and TRBJ1-3, the CDR3 gives the full variable domain: GAGVSQSPRYKVTKRGQDVALRCDPISGHVSLYWYRQALGQGPEFLTYFNYEAQQDKSGLPNDRFSAERPEGSISTLTIQRTEQRDSAMYRCASSLEGVGNTIYFGEGSWLTVV.